A single sample gave rise to the 25 T cell receptor beta chains below, sequenced in a study of blood T cell repertoires in COVID-19. Using immunoSEQ multiplex PCR, the repertoire was profiled, and TCRdb retains in-frame clones only, with some absent. This table holds around 100,000 clones, 80% to 95% found once. What was sequenced was peripheral blood. The receptors originated from a man in his sixties or seventies with acute or convalescent COVID-19.

The chain is built from TRBV18 and TRBJ1-2; D is possibly TRBD1 (6 bases). The germline V gene encodes CDR1 KGHSH and CDR2 LQKENI. The V gene lost 3 bases and the J gene lost 8 bases, with 16 bases spanning the gap. The CDR3 is 14 residues long. The chain's CDR3 is CASSPIQGKGGYTF. CDR3 DNA sequence: TGTGCCAGCTCACCTATACAGGGAAAAGGAGGCTACACCTTC.

The chain recombines TRBV2 with TRBJ2-2, with a possible D match to TRBD1 (5 bases). V was cut by 7 bases and J by 0 bases, with 12 bases left in between. CDR3 length: 15 residues. CDR1 and CDR2 from the germline V gene are SNHLY and FYNNEI. In nucleotides, the CDR3 is TGTGCCAGCAAGGAACAGGCGGCGAACACCGGGGAGCTGTTTTTT. Translation: CASKEQAANTGELFF.

The chain employs TRBV7-9 and TRBJ1-3; maybe TRBD1 (5 bases). Trimming took 6 bases from V and 2 from J, leaving 17 bases between them. CDR3 length: 16 amino acids. Germline-derived CDR1 and CDR2 are SEHNR and FQNEAQ (reference sequence). The CDR3 here is CASRSPAGGTGNTIYF. CDR3 nucleotide sequence: TGTGCCAGCAGGAGTCCCGCGGGGGGAACTGGAAACACCATATATTTT.

The chain has TRBV15 and TRBJ2-1, with 11 nucleotides matching TRBD2. The CDR3 is made up of 15 amino acids. CDR1 and CDR2 from the germline V gene are LNHNV and YYDKDF (reference sequence). V shed 6 bases and J 7 bases; nucleotides not matched to a gene: 8. The CDR3 is CATRISGRAGNEQFF. CDR3 DNA: TGTGCCACCAGGATTAGCGGGAGGGCCGGGAATGAGCAGTTCTTC.

The chain couples TRBV4-3 to TRBJ2-2, with TRBD2 identical over 9 bases. CDR3 length equals 17 residues. The germline CDR1 and CDR2 sequences are LGHNA and YSLEER. V shed 1 base, J shed 5 bases, and the junction held 8 bases outside the gene matches. CDR3: CASSQALAGVNTGELFF. The CDR3 DNA reads TGCGCCAGCAGCCAAGCCTTAGCGGGAGTGAATACCGGGGAGCTGTTTTTT.

The genes are TRBV12-3 or TRBV12-4 and TRBJ1-4; no reliable D call. The CDR3 sequence is 12 residues long. V was cut by 4 bases and J by 8 bases, with 8 bases left in between. CDR3 loop: CASSSNSEKLFF. DNA for the CDR3: TGTGCCAGCAGTTCGAACAGCGAAAAACTGTTTTTT.

The chain links TRBV18 to TRBJ1-1; D not certain. In germline, CDR1 is KGHSH, CDR2 LQKENI. Trimming removed 6 bases at V and 1 base at J, with 15 bases between. There are 15 residues in the CDR3. The CDR3 sequence: CASSRGFPRNTEAFF. The DNA for the CDR3 is TGTGCCAGCTCCCGAGGCTTTCCGAGGAACACTGAAGCTTTCTTT.

This chain uses TRBV3-1 (or the pseudogene TRBV3-2) with TRBJ2-6; maybe TRBD1 (5 bases). V was trimmed by 1 base and J by 1 base, leaving 5 bases between them. The CDR3 consists of 15 residues. Germline V gene data show CDR1 as LGHDT and CDR2 as YNNKEL (reference sequence). The CDR3, as DNA: TGTGCCAGCAGCCAAGCAGGGTCTGGGGCCAACGTCCTGACTTTC. Protein sequence: CASSQAGSGANVLTF.

The rearrangement links TRBV7-8 to TRBJ1-1; TRBD1 aligns across 7 bases. The V gene end was trimmed by 2 bases and the J gene end by 0 bases; junction bases not matched to a gene: 6. This CDR3 contains 16 residues. From germline, CDR1 is SGHVS and CDR2 FQNEAQ. This CDR3 reads CASSLNSGGMNTEAFF. Written as DNA, the CDR3 is TGTGCCAGCAGCTTAAATTCAGGGGGTATGAACACTGAAGCTTTCTTT.

This clone was seen once. This chain joins TRBV27 and TRBJ2-7; tentative D call: TRBD2 (7 bases). The CDR3 is 13 residues long. Germline loops: CDR1 MNHEY, CDR2 SMNVEV (reference sequence). Trimming shortened V by 2 bases and J by 7 bases, and 12 bases separated the two germline ends. In DNA, the CDR3 is TGTGCCAGCAGTTTACGGGGGGCGCGGGAGCAGTACTTC. Its protein is CASSLRGAREQYF.

The rearrangement uses TRBV28 and TRBJ2-1; 8 bases are a match to TRBD2. CDR3 length: 15 amino acids. V was pared by 8 bases and J by 4 bases, with 10 bases of the junction left unmatched. Germline CDR1 reads MDHEN; CDR2 reads SYDVKM. The CDR3 DNA follows: TGTGCCAGCGTCGGTAGCGGGAATTTTTACAATGAGCAGTTCTTC. Its translation: CASVGSGNFYNEQFF.

The chain couples TRBV13 to TRBJ2-3; 7 bases are shared with TRBD2. V trimming: 0 bases; J trimming: 1 base; junction bases outside the gene matches: 4. The CDR3 runs to 16 residues. Germline V gene lookup returns CDR1 PRHDT and CDR2 FYEKMQ (reference sequence). In DNA form, the CDR3 reads TGTGCCAGCAGCTTAGGAGAGGCGGGGGGCACAGATACGCAGTATTTT. Its protein product is CASSLGEAGGTDTQYF.

Here the CDR3 reads CASSLGLAGGNEQYF. The CDR3 DNA reads as TGCGCCAGCAGCTTGGGACTAGCGGGAGGGAACGAGCAGTACTTC. J is TRBJ2-7 and V is TRBV5-1, with 14 nucleotides matching TRBD2. Germline CDR1 is SGHRS and CDR2 is YFSETQ. The V and J ends lost 0 bases and 5 bases, in that order; junction bases with no gene match: 1. The CDR3 has 15 residues.

V gene TRBV2 combines with J gene TRBJ2-3; 7 bases map to TRBD1. With 5 bases clipped from V and 2 bases from J, the junction kept 7 bases outside the gene matches. This CDR3 has 15 residues. Per the germline V gene, CDR1 is SNHLY and CDR2 is FYNNEI. In DNA form, the CDR3 reads TGTGCCAGCAGTCCCCGGGACAGAACCACAGATACGCAGTATTTT. Translating it yields CASSPRDRTTDTQYF.

The V and J genes are TRBV5-1 and TRBJ2-7; a possible D gene is TRBD2 (6 bases). V gave up 4 bases and J gave up 3 bases, with 17 bases separating them. This CDR3 has 15 residues. Germline V CDR1 and CDR2: SGHRS, YFSETQ. The CDR3 DNA is TGCGCCAGCAGCCCCGCCGGGGGTACAGGCTACGAGCAGTACTTC. This translates into CASSPAGGTGYEQYF.

The chain joins TRBV7-9 to TRBJ2-7, with no clear D. CDR1 is SEHNR and CDR2 is FQNEAQ in the germline V gene (reference sequence). Between the trimmed V and J ends, which lost 1 base and 3 bases, there was a span of 7 bases. The CDR3 has 13 residues. CDR3 bases: TGTGCCAGCAGCTTAGAGCTCTTCTACGAGCAGTACTTC. Translating gives CASSLELFYEQYF.

This CDR3 reads CASSRGGNNAEKLFF. The CDR3 DNA sequence: TGCGCCAGCAGCCGAGGGGGCAACAACGCCGAAAAACTGTTTTTT. The chain employs TRBV4-1 and TRBJ1-4, with 7 bases identical to TRBD1. V lost 4 bases to trimming and J lost 8 bases; unmatched junction nucleotides: 10. The CDR3 is 15 residues long. The V gene's germline CDR1 is MGHRA and CDR2 YSYEKL.

The CDR3 sequence is CASRERGGSPLHF. DNA of the CDR3: TGTGCCAGCAGAGAAAGGGGTGGTTCACCCCTCCACTTT. The chain uses TRBV28 and TRBJ1-6; perhaps TRBD1 as D (5 bases). CDR1 and CDR2 (germline): MDHEN, SYDVKM. The CDR3 runs to 13 residues. Trimming left V 6 bases short and J 9 bases short, with 12 bases between.

The CDR3 region has the DNA TGTGCCAGCAGCTCAATAACGGGGGGCGGGACAGATACGCAGTATTTT. As protein: CASSSITGGGTDTQYF. The chain has TRBV7-2 and TRBJ2-3; maybe TRBD2 (7 bases). With 4 bases removed from V and 3 bases from J, the gap between germline ends came to 17 bases. This CDR3 is built from 16 residues. In germline, CDR1 is SGHTA, CDR2 FQGNSA.

This clone was observed a single time. The chain recombines TRBV6-4 with TRBJ2-3; 7 bases are shared with TRBD2. The CDR3 has 16 residues. Unmatched junction bases numbered 14, after V lost 8 bases and J lost 3 bases. Germline values: CDR1 MRHNA, CDR2 SNTAGT. The CDR3 loop is CASLPDGAGVTDTQYF. The CDR3 DNA reads as TGTGCCAGCCTCCCCGATGGGGCGGGGGTGACAGATACGCAGTATTTT.

The gene calls are TRBV9 and TRBJ2-3; D unresolved. The CDR3 covers 14 residues. CDR1 and CDR2 (germline): SGDLS, YYNGEE. V gave up 1 base and J gave up 0 bases, with 6 bases separating them. The CDR3 reads CASSVLPSTDTQYF. The CDR3 nucleotides are TGTGCCAGCAGCGTACTTCCCAGCACAGATACGCAGTATTTT.

The gene calls are TRBV29-1 and TRBJ2-1, with 11 nucleotides matching TRBD2. From germline, CDR1 is SQVTM and CDR2 ANQGSEA. The CDR3 spans 15 residues. The V and J ends lost 7 bases and 5 bases, in that order; junction bases with no gene match: 10. CDR3: CSGRYRLAGNNEQFF. In nucleotides, the CDR3 is TGCAGCGGAAGATATAGACTAGCGGGAAACAATGAGCAGTTCTTC.

The chain combines TRBV5-1 with TRBJ1-1; 7 nucleotides align to TRBD1. J was trimmed by 11 bases and V by 2 bases; bases with no gene match: 12. The length of the CDR3 is 14 residues. Germline CDR1 is SGHRS and CDR2 is YFSETQ. The CDR3 sequence: CASSFSTQGESAFF. The DNA of the CDR3 is TGCGCCAGCAGCTTCTCCACCCAGGGGGAGAGCGCTTTCTTT.

This chain joins TRBV27 and TRBJ1-1, with a tentative D call TRBD1 (5 bases). Germline loops: CDR1 MNHEY, CDR2 SMNVEV (reference sequence). V shed 4 bases and J shed 2 bases, with 14 bases lying between them. This CDR3 has 15 residues. Here the CDR3 reads CASSSRDSLNTEAFF. The CDR3 coding sequence is TGTGCCAGCAGTTCCAGAGACAGCCTTAACACTGAAGCTTTCTTT.

The V and J genes are TRBV7-3 and TRBJ2-7; 9 nucleotides match TRBD1. Germline-derived CDR1 and CDR2 are SGHTA and FQGTGA. CDR3 length equals 14 residues. Germline trimming cut 5 bases from V and 4 bases from J; bases unmatched to any gene: 6. DNA of the CDR3: TGTGCCAGCAGCCCAGGGACAGGGAAATACGAGCAGTACTTC. This translates into CASSPGTGKYEQYF.